A single sample is the source of the 28 T cell receptor beta chains below, sequenced in a study of blood T cells in healthy people across ages (dated by TCRdb to the mid-2010s). Libraries were built with 5' RACE. TCRdb lists the instrument as Illumina HiSeq 2500. The second PCR ran for about 6 to 12 cycles and used a J-beta primer mix along with a sample-barcoded 5' primer. The public reads were quality trimmed at Q25 with fastp and then assembled into clones with MiXCR by TCRdb, keeping productive beta chains. Every distinct CDR3 protein forms one entry, paired with its most common genes and DNA. The sample records approximately 800,000 distinct CDR3 sequences, 35% to 50% of which are singletons. Less than 20% of the sample is in the top ten clones. Sequencing used blood. These receptors came from a man older than 75 in good health.

The rearrangement uses TRBV9 and TRBJ1-4; 8 bases line up with TRBD1. The germline gives CDR1 SGDLS, CDR2 YYNGEE. CDR3 length: 15 residues. The trim removed 2 bases at V and 7 bases at J, leaving 7 bases unmatched. The CDR3 coding sequence is TGTGCCAGCAGCGTGCAGGGGGCGCGAGCTGAAAAACTGTTTTTT. As protein: CASSVQGARAEKLFF. Using reference TRBV9 and TRBJ1-4 for the parts outside the CDR3, the full variable domain is DSGVTQTPKHLITATGQRVTLRCSPRSGDLSVYWYQQSLDQGLQFLIQYYNGEERAKGNILERFSAQQFPDLHSELNLSSLELGDSALYFCASSVQGARAEKLFFGSGTQLSVL.

V and J are TRBV6-2 or TRBV6-3 and TRBJ2-7; 8 nucleotides line up with TRBD1. The CDR3 covers 14 residues. Trimming removed 6 bases from V and 5 bases from J; junction bases left unmatched: 9. CDR1 and CDR2 from the germline V gene are MNHEY and SVGEGT. The CDR3 region has the DNA TGTGCCAGCAGGGAGGACAGGGTTCGCGACGAGCAGTACTTC. Protein sequence: CASREDRVRDEQYF.

This clonotype was observed many times. Its ends do not fully match the called genes, so a read error is possible. The rearrangement uses TRBV6-2 or TRBV6-3 and TRBJ2-1; D is undetermined. The CDR3 runs to 11 residues. Germline V CDR1 and CDR2: MNHEY, SVGEGT. The CDR3 coding sequence is TGCGCCAGCAGCTCGCGGAATGAGCAGTTCTTC. It is translated as CASSSRNEQFF.

The genes are TRBV10-3 and TRBJ2-2; no clear D gene. The germline V gene encodes CDR1 ENHRY and CDR2 SYGVKD. The CDR3 runs 12 residues. V shed 4 bases and J shed 3 bases, with 3 bases lying between them. The CDR3 spells CAISVDTGELFF. Here the CDR3 DNA reads TGTGCCATCAGTGTGGACACCGGGGAGCTGTTTTTT.

The chain couples TRBV19 to TRBJ2-3; possible D gene TRBD2, 7 bases. The V end lost 5 bases, the J end lost 1 base, and 13 bases lay between the germline ends. The CDR3 consists of 15 residues. Looked up from germline, CDR1 is LNHDA and CDR2 is SQIVND (reference sequence). This chain's CDR3 is CASSPGGGRTDTQYF. The CDR3 region has the DNA TGTGCCAGTAGTCCGGGGGGCGGCCGCACAGATACGCAGTATTTT. The variable domain in full, completed from reference TRBV19 and TRBJ2-3, reads DGGITQSPKYLFRKEGQNVTLSCEQNLNHDAMYWYRQDPGQGLRLIYYSQIVNDFQKGDIAEGYSVSREKKESFPLTVTSAQKNPTAFYLCASSPGGGRTDTQYFGPGTRLTVL.

This clonotype came up a few times. The V call is TRBV18, the J call TRBJ2-1; 9 nucleotides agree with TRBD1. Per germline, CDR1 KGHSH and CDR2 LQKENI. Trimming at V came to 5 bases and at J to 5 bases, leaving 7 bases not matched to a gene. The CDR3 is 15 amino acids. Here the CDR3 DNA reads TGTGCCAGCTCAGTCGGGACAGGGCACAACAATGAGCAGTTCTTC. As protein: CASSVGTGHNNEQFF.

The rearrangement links TRBV7-9 to TRBJ2-7; 12 bases line up with TRBD2. V dropped 5 bases and J dropped 6; count of bases not matched to a gene: 8. The CDR3 length is 15 residues. Germline assignment: CDR1 SEHNR and CDR2 FQNEAQ (reference sequence). The chain's CDR3 is CASSEGLAGTLEQYF. The CDR3 region has the DNA TGTGCCAGCAGCGAGGGACTAGCGGGTACACTCGAGCAGTACTTC.

About this clonotype: The CDR3 does not close with the conserved phenylalanine or tryptophan, likely indicating a read error. Because the CDR3's place on the DNA is in doubt, the DNA is left out and the CDR3 is given as listed by TCRdb. This rearrangement joins TRBV5-1 to TRBJ2-6. Both ends counted, the CDR3 spans 17 residues. Germline V CDR1 and CDR2: SGHRS, YFSETQ. CDR3 region: CASSKDLRASGANVLTI.

The gene calls are TRBV20-1 and TRBJ1-1; 7 bases are shared with TRBD1. Germline V gene lookup returns CDR1 DFQATT and CDR2 SNEGSKA (reference sequence). V gave up 5 bases and J gave up 9 bases; unmatched junction bases: 18. The CDR3 has 15 amino acids. DNA of the CDR3: TGCAGTGCTGTGACCCCTCCTCGACAGGGTGGCAAAGCTTTCTTT. This codes for CSAVTPPRQGGKAFF.

V and J are TRBV20-1 and TRBJ2-2; 7 bases fit TRBD1. V shed 5 bases and J 13 bases; nucleotides not matched to a gene: 16. The CDR3 consists of 14 residues. The germline gives CDR1 DFQATT, CDR2 SNEGSKA (reference sequence). CDR3 coding DNA: TGCAGTGCTGAATGGCAGGGGGTGACAAGGGGGCTGTTTTTT. Translation gives CSAEWQGVTRGLFF.

The V and J genes are TRBV12-3 or TRBV12-4 and TRBJ2-3, with 13 bases identical to TRBD2. There are 15 residues in the CDR3. Trimming cost V 7 bases and J 8 bases; bases outside gene matches: 9. CDR3: CASNPGLAGVGTQYF. The CDR3 DNA sequence: TGTGCCAGCAATCCAGGACTAGCGGGAGTGGGTACGCAGTATTTT.

The chain uses TRBV27 and TRBJ2-1, with 7 bases identical to TRBD2. J gave up 10 bases and V 9 bases, and 3 bases lay outside the gene matches. CDR1 and CDR2 from the germline V gene are MNHEY and SMNVEV (reference sequence). The CDR3 extends over 10 amino acids. CDR3 loop: CARGLDEQFF. CDR3 coding DNA: TGTGCCAGAGGACTAGACGAGCAGTTCTTC.

Points on this clonotype: At one end the junction does not follow the germline gene, possibly because of a read error. The chain couples TRBV9 to TRBJ2-3; 9 nucleotides agree with TRBD2. CDR1 is SGDLS and CDR2 is YYNGEE in the germline V gene. CDR3 size: 16 residues. The CDR3 nucleotides read TGCGCCAGCAGCGCATCCGGGACTAGCTTGATAGATACGCAGTATTTT. It translates to CASSASGTSLIDTQYF.

This clonotype was counted only a few times. V usage is TRBV4-2 and J usage is TRBJ2-7; 9 bases map to TRBD2. The CDR3 totals 17 residues. J was trimmed by 0 bases and V by 4 bases; bases with no gene match: 10. Germline assignment: CDR1 LGHNA and CDR2 YNFKEQ. In DNA, the CDR3 is TGTGCCAGCAGCCCCGTTCAAAGACTAGCGGTCTCCTACGAGCAGTACTTC. It specifies CASSPVQRLAVSYEQYF.

This clonotype was detected many times. The rearrangement links TRBV5-1 to TRBJ2-1, with TRBD1 identical over 8 bases. J was trimmed by 9 bases and V by 0 bases; bases with no gene match: 8. Germline CDR1 SGHRS, CDR2 YFSETQ. The CDR3 spans 15 residues. The CDR3 protein is CASSLARGRGVEQFF. The CDR3 DNA reads as TGCGCCAGCAGCTTGGCCAGGGGGCGAGGGGTTGAGCAGTTCTTC.

About this clonotype: A read error may be the cause here, since a much bigger clone is one base away. The rearrangement joins TRBV9 to TRBJ2-2; D not resolved. Germline V CDR1 and CDR2: SGDLS, YYNGEE. The CDR3 is 14 residues long. Trimming took 6 bases from V and 9 from J, leaving 18 bases between them. The CDR3 sequence is CASTRALWARELFF. CDR3 coding DNA: TGTGCCAGCACCCGGGCCTTATGGGCCAGGGAGCTGTTTTTT.

In this sample, this clonotype turned up a few times. The J gene is TRBJ1-5, the V gene TRBV24-1; TRBD1 aligns across 7 bases. V shed 6 bases, J shed 5 bases, and the junction held 6 bases outside the gene matches. CDR3 length equals 14 residues. The V gene's germline CDR1 is KGHDR and CDR2 SFDVKD. The CDR3 DNA sequence: TGTGCCACCAGTAGGGCAGGGGGGGATCAGCCCCAGCATTTT. Its translation: CATSRAGGDQPQHF.

This clonotype was observed a handful of times. V gene TRBV18 combines with J gene TRBJ2-3; 9 nucleotides match TRBD1. This CDR3 region has 15 residues. After removal of 3 bases from V and 5 bases from J, the junction contained 6 bases not matched to a gene. CDR1 and CDR2 (germline): KGHSH, LQKENI. As DNA, the CDR3 is TGTGCCAGCTCACCCCGACAGGGGGTGGTAGATACGCAGTATTTT. It is translated as CASSPRQGVVDTQYF. The variable domain in full, with the rest retrieved from reference TRBV18 and TRBJ2-3, is NAGVMQNPRHLVRRRGQEARLRCSPMKGHSHVYWYRQLPEEGLKFMVYLQKENIIDESGMPKERFSAEFPKEGPSILRIQQVVRGDSAAYFCASSPRQGVVDTQYFGPGTRLTVL.

The table lists this clonotype with a few counts. This chain joins TRBV12-3 or TRBV12-4 and TRBJ2-4; TRBD1 agrees at 9 bases. The CDR3 is made up of 18 amino acids. The V gene end was trimmed by 5 bases and the J gene end by 0 bases; junction bases not matched to a gene: 11. Written as DNA, the CDR3 is TGTGCCAGCAGTATCCCGGGACAGGGATATCAAGCCAAAAACATTCAGTACTTC. Translated: CASSIPGQGYQAKNIQYF.

For the CDR3, the DNA is TGTGCCAGCAGTGTAACAGTTCCCAACTACGAGCAGTACTTC. Translating gives CASSVTVPNYEQYF. The chain couples TRBV2 to TRBJ2-7; D ambiguous. This CDR3 is 14 amino acids long. V gave up 4 bases and J gave up 3 bases, with 13 bases separating them. Germline-derived CDR1 and CDR2 are SNHLY and FYNNEI.

This clonotype was seen a few times. J is TRBJ2-5 and V is TRBV20-1, with D hard to call. The CDR3 is 11 amino acids. CDR1 is DFQATT, CDR2 SNEGSKA, per germline (reference sequence). V was cut by 3 bases and J by 12 bases, with 14 bases left in between. CDR3 sequence: CSARTDHFEYF. The CDR3 DNA reads TGCAGTGCTAGGACGGACCACTTTGAGTACTTC.

This clonotype was found a few times. V and J are TRBV29-1 and TRBJ1-5, with 7 bases identical to TRBD1. Germline CDR1 reads SQVTM; CDR2 reads ANQGSEA. The CDR3 is 12 amino acids. The ends lost 5 bases at V and 5 bases at J; junction bases unmatched: 3. DNA for the CDR3: TGCAGCGTTACCGACAGGGATCAGCCCCAGCATTTT. Protein: CSVTDRDQPQHF. Drawing the rest from reference TRBV29-1 and TRBJ1-5, the complete variable domain is SAVISQKPSRDICQRGTSLTIQCQVDSQVTMMFWYRQQPGQSLTLIATANQGSEATYESGFVIDKFPISRPNLTFSTLTVSNMSPEDSSIYLCSVTDRDQPQHFGDGTRLSIL.

This clonotype showed up many times. One end of the junction is discordant with germline, which a read error may explain. The gene calls are TRBV6-2 or TRBV6-3 and TRBJ2-7; D possibly corresponds to TRBD1 (5 bases). Germline loops: CDR1 MNHEY, CDR2 SVGEGT. The CDR3 runs 12 residues. The CDR3 region has the DNA TGCGCCAGCAGCTATCAGGGATACGAGCAGTACTTC. Its translation: CASSYQGYEQYF.

The CDR3 region has the DNA TGCAGTGCCTATCGACAGGGGGCCTCGAATGGCTACACCTTC. It is translated as CSAYRQGASNGYTF. The J gene is TRBJ1-2, the V gene TRBV20-1; 10 bases fit TRBD1. The germline CDR1 and CDR2 sequences are DFQATT and SNEGSKA (reference sequence). The CDR3 has 14 amino acids. V shed 6 bases and J 6 bases; nucleotides not matched to a gene: 10.

This clonotype has a single count. V is TRBV18 and J is TRBJ2-5, with D possibly matching TRBD2 (5 bases). With 3 bases removed from V and 5 bases from J, the gap between germline ends came to 10 bases. Germline V gene sequence: CDR1 KGHSH, CDR2 LQKENI. CDR3 size: 13 residues. The CDR3 DNA sequence: TGTGCCAGCTCACCCATCGGGGATGAGACCCAGTACTTC. This sequence encodes CASSPIGDETQYF.

The chain combines TRBV14 with TRBJ2-1; 11 positions agree with TRBD2. TRBJ2-7 matches the DNA end more closely, so the J call is doubtful. The CDR3 is 17 residues long. Germline loops: CDR1 SGHDN, CDR2 FVKESK. The CDR3 sequence: CASSIGTSGQFGNEQYF. The CDR3 coding sequence is TGTGCCAGCAGCATCGGGACTAGCGGACAGTTCGGCAATGAGCAGTACTTC.

There are a few counts of this clonotype. The chain uses TRBV6-4 and TRBJ2-5; 8 nucleotides line up with TRBD2. The V and J ends lost 3 bases and 4 bases, in that order; junction bases with no gene match: 4. This CDR3 is 14 amino acids long. The germline V gene encodes CDR1 MRHNA and CDR2 SNTAGT. The DNA for the CDR3 is TGTGCCAGCAGTGAAGCGGCGGGAGGAGAGACCCAGTACTTC. Amino acids: CASSEAAGGETQYF.

V is TRBV4-1 and J is TRBJ1-2; maybe TRBD1 (5 bases). Trimming removed 3 bases at V and 6 bases at J, with 14 bases between. CDR1 and CDR2 (germline): MGHRA, YSYEKL. CDR3 length: 14 residues. The CDR3 spells CASSHRARRDGYTF. CDR3 sequence (DNA): TGCGCCAGCAGCCACAGGGCCCGCAGGGATGGCTACACCTTC.